This TCR beta chain was recovered during a study of OX40 agonist ivuxolimab in advanced cancers. Study overall: Hepatocellular carcinoma, melanoma, renal cell or head and neck cancer affected the dose-escalation patients.

Cycle 7 day 1, cycle 4 day 1, and baseline were the timepoints at which blood was sampled. In germline, CDR1 is ENHRY, CDR2 SYGVKD. V was shortened by 7 bases and J by 3 bases, with 18 bases between the two germline ends. The CDR3 has 15 residues. Repertoires were generated with immunoSEQ multiplex PCR, while TCRdb's copy carries only in-frame clones and drops some. The sample has about 84,000 clones, roughly 84% seen once. Material: CD4+ or CD8+ T cells sorted from blood, obtained in a trial of the OX40 agonist ivuxolimab. The J gene is TRBJ1-1, the V gene TRBV10-3; TRBD1 is a possible D gene (5 bases). This TCR was recovered from an adult with an advanced solid tumor such as melanoma, head and neck, liver or kidney cancer. Here the CDR3 reads CAITPTGTVDTEAFF. The CDR3 DNA sequence: TGTGCCATCACTCCGACCGGGACCGTGGACACTGAAGCTTTCTTT.